This TCR beta chain comes out of a study of T cells in Graves' hyperthyroidism and ophthalmopathy. Study context: Prior to any treatment, at the point of initial diagnosis, peripheral blood was collected. Notes on the study in general: In simple terms, a model built on 13 V-J features told ophthalmopathy apart from stable hyperthyroidism.

The sample holds many counts of this clonotype. Its antigen is not known. The study left out patients who had uncontrolled infection, other autoimmune disease, pregnancy or lactation. PBMCs were derived from roughly 10 ml fresh peripheral blood. The CDR3 has 14 amino acids. The V gene end was trimmed by 2 bases and the J gene end by 7 bases; junction bases not matched to a gene: 4. CDR1 is MDHEN and CDR2 is SYDVKM in the germline V gene. TCR beta CDR3 region amplification was performed from RNA transcripts. Initially, a first-round RT-PCR of the TCR CDR3 employed the HTBI primer set. TCRdb re-analysed the multiplex PCR reads in MiXCR, keeping a single row per CDR3 protein. The table has 660,000 or so distinct CDR3 sequences, around 21% seen once.

This chain joins TRBV28 and TRBJ1-4; 7 nucleotides line up with TRBD1. The sequencing input was blood. This sequence was found in a man aged 30-40 years with Graves' ophthalmopathy. CDR3 region: CASSLEGAGEKLFF. The CDR3 coding sequence is TGTGCCAGCAGTTTAGAGGGGGCAGGTGAAAAACTGTTTTTT.